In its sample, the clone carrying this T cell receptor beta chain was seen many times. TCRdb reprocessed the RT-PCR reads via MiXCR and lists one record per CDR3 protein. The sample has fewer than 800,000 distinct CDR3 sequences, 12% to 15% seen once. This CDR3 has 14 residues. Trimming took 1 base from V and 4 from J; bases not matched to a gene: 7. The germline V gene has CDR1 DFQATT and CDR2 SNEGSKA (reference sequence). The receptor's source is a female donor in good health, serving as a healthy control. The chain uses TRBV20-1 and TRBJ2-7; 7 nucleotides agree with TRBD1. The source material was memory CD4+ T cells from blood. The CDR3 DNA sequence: TGCAGTGCTAGAGCCGGGACAGTTTTATACGAGCAGTACTTC. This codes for CSARAGTVLYEQYF.